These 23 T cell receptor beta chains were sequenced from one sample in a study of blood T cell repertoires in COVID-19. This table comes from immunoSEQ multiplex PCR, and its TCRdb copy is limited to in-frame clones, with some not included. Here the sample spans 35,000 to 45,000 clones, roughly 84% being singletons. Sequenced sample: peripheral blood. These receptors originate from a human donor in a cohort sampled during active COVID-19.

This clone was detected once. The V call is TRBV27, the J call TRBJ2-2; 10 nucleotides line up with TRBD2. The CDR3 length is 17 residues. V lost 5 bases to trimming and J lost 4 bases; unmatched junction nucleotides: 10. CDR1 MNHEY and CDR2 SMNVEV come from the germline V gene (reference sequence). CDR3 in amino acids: CASSTFQRGGRTGELFF. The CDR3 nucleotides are TGTGCCAGCAGTACTTTTCAGCGGGGGGGCCGCACCGGGGAGCTGTTTTTT.

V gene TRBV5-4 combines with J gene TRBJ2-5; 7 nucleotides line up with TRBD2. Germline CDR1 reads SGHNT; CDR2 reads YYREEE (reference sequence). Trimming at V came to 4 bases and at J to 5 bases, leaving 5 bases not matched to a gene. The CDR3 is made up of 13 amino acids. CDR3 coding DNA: TGTGCCAGCAGCCCCGGACTAGGGGAGACCCAGTACTTC. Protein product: CASSPGLGETQYF.

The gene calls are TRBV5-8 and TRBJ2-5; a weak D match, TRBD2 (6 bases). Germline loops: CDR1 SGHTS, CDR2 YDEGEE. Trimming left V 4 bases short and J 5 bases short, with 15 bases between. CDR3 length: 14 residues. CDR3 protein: CASSLGTSRETQYF. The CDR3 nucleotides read TGTGCCAGCAGCCTCGGGACTTCCCGCGAGACCCAGTACTTC.

CDR3 nucleotide sequence: TGTGCCAGCTCACCTAGGAAAGAAGCAGGAGATACGCAGTATTTT. Translating gives CASSPRKEAGDTQYF. The chain carries TRBV18 and TRBJ2-3; D not resolved. The V gene's germline CDR1 is KGHSH and CDR2 LQKENI. The length of the CDR3 is 15 residues. V was clipped by 3 bases and J by 5 bases, with 15 bases between them.

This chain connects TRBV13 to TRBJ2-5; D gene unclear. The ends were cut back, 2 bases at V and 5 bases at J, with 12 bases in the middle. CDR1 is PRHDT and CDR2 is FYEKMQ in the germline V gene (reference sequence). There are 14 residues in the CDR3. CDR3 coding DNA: TGTGCCAGCAGCTTATTAGGTAGCCTGGAGACCCAGTACTTC. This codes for CASSLLGSLETQYF.

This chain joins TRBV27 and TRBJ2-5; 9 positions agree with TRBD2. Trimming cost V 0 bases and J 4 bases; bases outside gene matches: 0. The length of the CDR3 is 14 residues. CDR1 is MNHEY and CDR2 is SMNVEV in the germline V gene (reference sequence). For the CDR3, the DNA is TGTGCCAGCAGTTTATCGGGACTAGCAGAGACCCAGTACTTC. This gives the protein CASSLSGLAETQYF.

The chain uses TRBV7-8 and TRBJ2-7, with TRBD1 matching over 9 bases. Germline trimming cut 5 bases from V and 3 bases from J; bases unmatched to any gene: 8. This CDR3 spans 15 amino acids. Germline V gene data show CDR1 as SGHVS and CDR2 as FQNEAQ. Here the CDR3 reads CASSLAGTGNYEQYF. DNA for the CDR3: TGTGCCAGCAGCCTGGCCGGGACAGGGAACTACGAGCAGTACTTC.

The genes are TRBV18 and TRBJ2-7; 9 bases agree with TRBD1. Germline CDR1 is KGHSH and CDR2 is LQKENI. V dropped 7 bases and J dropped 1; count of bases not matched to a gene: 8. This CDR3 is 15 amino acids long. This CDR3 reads CASCQGQGSSYEQYF. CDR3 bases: TGTGCCAGCTGTCAAGGACAGGGGTCGTCCTACGAGCAGTACTTC.

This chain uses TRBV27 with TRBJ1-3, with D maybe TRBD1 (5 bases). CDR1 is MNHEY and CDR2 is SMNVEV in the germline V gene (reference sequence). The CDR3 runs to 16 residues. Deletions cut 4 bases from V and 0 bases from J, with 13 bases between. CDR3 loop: CASSSTVPNSGNTIYF. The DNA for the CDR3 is TGTGCCAGCAGTTCGACAGTGCCGAACTCTGGAAACACCATATATTTT.

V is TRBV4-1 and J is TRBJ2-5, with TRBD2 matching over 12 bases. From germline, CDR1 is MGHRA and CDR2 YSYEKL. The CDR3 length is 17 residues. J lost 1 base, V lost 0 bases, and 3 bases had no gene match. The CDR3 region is CASSQDLTSGGQETQYF. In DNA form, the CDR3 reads TGCGCCAGCAGCCAAGATCTGACTAGCGGGGGCCAAGAGACCCAGTACTTC.

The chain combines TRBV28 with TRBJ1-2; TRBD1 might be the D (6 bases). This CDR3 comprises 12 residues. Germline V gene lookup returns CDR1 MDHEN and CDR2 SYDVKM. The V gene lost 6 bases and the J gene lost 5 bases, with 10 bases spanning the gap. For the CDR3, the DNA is TGTGCCAGCAGCTCAGGGGTATATGGCTACACCTTC. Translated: CASSSGVYGYTF.

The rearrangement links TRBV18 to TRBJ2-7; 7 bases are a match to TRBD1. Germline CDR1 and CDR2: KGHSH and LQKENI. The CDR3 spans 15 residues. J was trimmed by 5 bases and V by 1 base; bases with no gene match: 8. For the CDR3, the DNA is TGTGCCAGCTCACCACGGCAGGGGGTCGTCGACGAGCAGTACTTC. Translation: CASSPRQGVVDEQYF.

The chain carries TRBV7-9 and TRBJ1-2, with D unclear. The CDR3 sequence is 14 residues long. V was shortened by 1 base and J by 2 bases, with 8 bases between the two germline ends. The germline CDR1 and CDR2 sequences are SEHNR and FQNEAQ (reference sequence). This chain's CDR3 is CASSLETVNYGYTF. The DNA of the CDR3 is TGTGCCAGCAGCTTAGAAACGGTAAACTATGGCTACACCTTC.

CDR3 amino acids: CASSRTSGGADTDTQYF. The CDR3 region has the DNA TGTGCCAGCAGCCGGACTAGCGGGGGGGCTGACACAGATACGCAGTATTTT. The V call is TRBV5-4, the J call TRBJ2-3; 15 nucleotides agree with TRBD2. Germline CDR1 reads SGHNT; CDR2 reads YYREEE (reference sequence). CDR3 length equals 17 residues. The V segment lost 4 bases and the J segment 2 bases; nucleotides outside the gene matches: 5.

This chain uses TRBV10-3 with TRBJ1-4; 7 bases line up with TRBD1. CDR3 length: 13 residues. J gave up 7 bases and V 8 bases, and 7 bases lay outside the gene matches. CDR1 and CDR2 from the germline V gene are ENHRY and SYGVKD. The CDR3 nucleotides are TGTGCCATCGGACAGGCGATGAGTGAAAAACTGTTTTTT. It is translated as CAIGQAMSEKLFF.

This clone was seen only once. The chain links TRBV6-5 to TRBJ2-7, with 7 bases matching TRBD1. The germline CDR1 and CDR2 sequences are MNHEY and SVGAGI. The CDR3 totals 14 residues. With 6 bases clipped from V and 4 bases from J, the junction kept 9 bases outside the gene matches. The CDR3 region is CASRSHRGGYEQYF. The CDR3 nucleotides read TGTGCCAGCAGATCCCACAGGGGCGGGTACGAGCAGTACTTC.

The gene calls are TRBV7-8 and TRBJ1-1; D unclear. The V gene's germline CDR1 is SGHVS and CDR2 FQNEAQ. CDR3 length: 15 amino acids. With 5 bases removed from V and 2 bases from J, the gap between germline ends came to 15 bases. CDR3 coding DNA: TGTGCCAGCAGCGCCCACTGGGGAGTTAACACTGAAGCTTTCTTT. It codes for CASSAHWGVNTEAFF. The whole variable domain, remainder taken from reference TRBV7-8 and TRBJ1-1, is GAGVSQSPRYKVAKRGQDVALRCDPISGHVSLFWYQQALGQGPEFLTYFQNEAQLDKSGLPSDRFFAERPEGSVSTLKIQRTQQEDSAVYLCASSAHWGVNTEAFFGQGTRLTVV.

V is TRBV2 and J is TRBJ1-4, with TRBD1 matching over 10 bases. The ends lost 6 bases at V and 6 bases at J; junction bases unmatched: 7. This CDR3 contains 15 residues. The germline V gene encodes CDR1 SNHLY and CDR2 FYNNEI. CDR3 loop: CASRAWTGGDEKLFF. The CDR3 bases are TGTGCCAGCAGAGCCTGGACAGGGGGAGATGAAAAACTGTTTTTT.

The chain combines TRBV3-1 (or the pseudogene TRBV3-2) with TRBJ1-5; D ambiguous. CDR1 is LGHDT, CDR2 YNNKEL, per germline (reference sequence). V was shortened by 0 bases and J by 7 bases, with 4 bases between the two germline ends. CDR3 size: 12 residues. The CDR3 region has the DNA TGTGCCAGCAGCCAAGATCGGCAGCCCCAGCATTTT. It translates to CASSQDRQPQHF.

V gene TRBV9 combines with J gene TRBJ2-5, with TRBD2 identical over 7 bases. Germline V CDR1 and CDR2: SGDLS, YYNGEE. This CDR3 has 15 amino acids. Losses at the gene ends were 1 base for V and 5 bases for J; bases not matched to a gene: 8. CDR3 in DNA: TGTGCCAGCAGCGTATTCGGCGGGGGAAGGGAGACCCAGTACTTC. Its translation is CASSVFGGGRETQYF.

The CDR3 DNA reads TGTGCCTGGAGAGCGTTGGCAGCAATTTACAATGAGCAGTTCTTC. It is translated as CAWRALAAIYNEQFF. The gene calls are TRBV30 and TRBJ2-1, with unresolved D. V was pared by 3 bases and J by 4 bases, with 16 bases between. The CDR3 contains 15 residues. Per germline, CDR1 GTSNPN and CDR2 SVGIG (reference sequence).

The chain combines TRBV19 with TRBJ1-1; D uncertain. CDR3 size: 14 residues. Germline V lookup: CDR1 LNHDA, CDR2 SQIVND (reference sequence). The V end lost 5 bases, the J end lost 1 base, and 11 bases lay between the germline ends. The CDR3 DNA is TGTGCCAGTAGTGTGATTAGTGGGAACACTGAAGCTTTCTTT. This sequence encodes CASSVISGNTEAFF.

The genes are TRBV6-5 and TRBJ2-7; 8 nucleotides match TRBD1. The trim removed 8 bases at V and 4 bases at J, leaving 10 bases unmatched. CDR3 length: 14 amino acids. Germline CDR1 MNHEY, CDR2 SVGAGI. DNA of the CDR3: TGTGCCAGCTCCGGGACAGGAGGATGGTACGAGCAGTACTTC. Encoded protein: CASSGTGGWYEQYF.